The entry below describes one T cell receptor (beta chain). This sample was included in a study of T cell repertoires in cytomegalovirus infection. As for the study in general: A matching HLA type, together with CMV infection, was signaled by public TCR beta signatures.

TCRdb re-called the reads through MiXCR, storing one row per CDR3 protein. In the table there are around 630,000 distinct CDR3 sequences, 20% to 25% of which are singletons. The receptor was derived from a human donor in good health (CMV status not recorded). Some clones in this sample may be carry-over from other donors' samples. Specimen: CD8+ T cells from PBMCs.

The CDR3 protein is CSVEFQNIQYF. CDR3 nucleotides: TGCAGCGTTGAATTCCAAAACATTCAGTACTTC. The V gene is TRBV29-1, the J gene TRBJ2-4, with unresolved D. CDR3 length: 11 amino acids. V lost 2 bases to trimming and J lost 5 bases, with 4 bases between them. Germline V lookup: CDR1 SQVTM, CDR2 ANQGSEA.